This T cell receptor (delta chain) was recovered during a study of gamma-delta T cells after stem cell transplantation. TCRdb redid the clone calls on the RT-PCR reads with CATT. The table lists 10,000 to 13,000 delta-chain clones, around 42% of them singletons. The CDR3 length is 12 residues. The V end was cut by 5 bases, the J end by 1 base, with 5 bases between. Germline V gives CDR1 TSWWSYY, CDR2 QGS. Sequencing was carried out using gamma-delta T cells. The chain recombines TRDV1 with TRDJ1; D remains unclear. The TCR comes from a human donor. It is not recorded whose cells these are; they may come from a transplant donor. The DNA of the CDR3 is TGTGCTCTTGGGCGGCCCACCGATAAACTCATCTTT. Translated: CALGRPTDKLIF.